These 26 T cell receptor beta chains originate from one sample sequenced in a study of shared clonotypes between healthy human individuals. The repertoire was sequenced with immunoSEQ multiplex PCR; TCRdb's copy has only in-frame clones and lacks some. The sample includes millions of clones, about 95% seen only once; the top ten take roughly 1.1%. Only CD45RO-negative cells positively selected for CCR7 counted as naive CD8 cells, so terminally differentiated effector memory CD45RA+ cells were excluded. The specimen was naive CD8+ T cells sorted from blood. Every receptor here comes from a man aged 18 to 30 in good health.

The chain uses TRBV7-9 and TRBJ2-7; TRBD1 matches 11 bases. V trimming: 4 bases; J trimming: 5 bases; junction bases outside the gene matches: 4. Germline-derived CDR1 and CDR2 are SEHNR and FQNEAQ (reference sequence). The CDR3 is 14 amino acids. Here the CDR3 DNA reads TGTGCCAGCAGCTGGACAGGGGGCGTCCACGAGCAGTACTTC. Protein sequence: CASSWTGGVHEQYF.

The rearrangement joins TRBV5-4 to TRBJ2-1, with D possibly matching TRBD2 (5 bases). Germline values: CDR1 SGHNT, CDR2 YYREEE (reference sequence). Trimming pared 7 bases from V and 6 bases from J, leaving 8 bases between. The CDR3 extends over 11 amino acids. This CDR3 reads CASVEGNEQFF. The CDR3 bases are TGTGCCAGCGTCGAGGGCAATGAGCAGTTCTTC.

The gene calls are TRBV2 and TRBJ2-1, with D possibly TRBD1 on 6 matching bases. Trimming removed 6 bases from V and 9 bases from J, with 12 bases in between. CDR1 is SNHLY, CDR2 FYNNEI, per germline. This CDR3 spans 12 amino acids. CDR3 sequence reads: CASSGTRGEQFF. Written as DNA, the CDR3 is TGTGCCAGCAGCGGGACCAGGGGTGAGCAGTTCTTC.

CDR3 loop: CASSLGASSTGELFF. CDR3 bases: TGTGCCAGCAGTTTAGGGGCGTCCAGCACCGGGGAGCTGTTTTTT. The chain recombines TRBV5-5 with TRBJ2-2; tentatively, D is TRBD1 (5 bases). This CDR3 comprises 15 residues. CDR1 and CDR2 from the germline V gene are SGHKS and YYEKEE (reference sequence). Deletions cut 5 bases from V and 4 bases from J, with 15 bases between.

About this clone: Being one base from a much bigger clone, this may be a read error. This chain connects TRBV2 to TRBJ2-7, with D possibly being TRBD2 (6 bases). Germline-derived CDR1 and CDR2 are SNHLY and FYNNEI. V was shortened by 6 bases and J by 3 bases, with 9 bases between the two germline ends. The CDR3 covers 12 residues. The CDR3 is CASSFGGYEQYF. CDR3 in DNA: TGTGCCAGCAGCTTCGGGGGCTACGAGCAGTACTTC. The full variable domain, its missing parts supplied by reference TRBV2 and TRBJ2-7, is EPEVTQTPSHQVTQMGQEVILRCVPISNHLYFYWYRQILGQKVEFLVSFYNNEISEKSEIFDDQFSVERPDGSNFTLKIRSTKLEDSAMYFCASSFGGYEQYFGPGTRLTVT.

The rearrangement joins TRBV5-1 to TRBJ2-3; D remains unclear. CDR1 and CDR2 (germline): SGHRS, YFSETQ. The CDR3 runs to 17 residues. Between the trimmed V and J ends, which lost 1 base and 3 bases, there was a span of 18 bases. The CDR3 DNA follows: TGCGCCAGCAGCTTGAGTTTTGTTAGGACGGCGACAGATACGCAGTATTTT. Its translation is CASSLSFVRTATDTQYF.

The chain joins TRBV5-6 to TRBJ2-5, with 10 positions matching TRBD2. The CDR3 loop spans 14 amino acids. V lost 7 bases and J lost 4; bases outside the gene matches: 7. Germline V lookup: CDR1 SGHDT, CDR2 YYEEEE. The chain's CDR3 is CASSRTSGLETQYF. CDR3 sequence (DNA): TGTGCCAGCTCTCGGACTAGCGGCCTAGAGACCCAGTACTTC.

The chain links TRBV29-1 to TRBJ2-2; no definite D call. The CDR3 contains 11 residues. Trimming left V 7 bases short and J 6 bases short, with 9 bases between. CDR1 and CDR2 from the germline V gene are SQVTM and ANQGSEA. The CDR3 here is CSARASGELFF. As DNA, the CDR3 is TGCAGCGCTAGGGCTTCCGGGGAGCTGTTTTTT.

This rearrangement joins TRBV7-9 to TRBJ2-5, with D perhaps TRBD1 or TRBD2 (5 bases each). From germline, CDR1 is SEHNR and CDR2 FQNEAQ (reference sequence). The CDR3 has 14 residues. The V and J ends lost 6 bases and 5 bases respectively, with 16 bases between them. The CDR3 region is CASSPWGPRETQYF. The CDR3 DNA follows: TGTGCCAGCAGTCCCTGGGGACCGAGGGAGACCCAGTACTTC.

The CDR3 is CASSPWTSGREETQYF. The CDR3 DNA is TGTGCCAGCAGCCCTTGGACTAGCGGGAGGGAAGAGACCCAGTACTTC. The V gene is TRBV7-9, the J gene TRBJ2-5; 15 nucleotides agree with TRBD2. The V segment lost 5 bases and the J segment 3 bases; nucleotides outside the gene matches: 4. The CDR3 totals 16 residues. Germline assignment: CDR1 SEHNR and CDR2 FQNEAQ (reference sequence). Supplemented by reference TRBV7-9 and TRBJ2-5, the full variable domain reads DTGVSQNPRHKITKRGQNVTFRCDPISEHNRLYWYRQTLGQGPEFLTYFQNEAQLEKSRLLSDRFSAERPKGSFSTLEIQRTEQGDSAMYLCASSPWTSGREETQYFGPGTRLLVL.

The sample holds one count of this clone. CDR3 nucleotides: TGTGCCAGCAGCTTAGATTCTCCAGCGGGGGAATCCTACAATGAGCAGTTCTTC. Its translation: CASSLDSPAGESYNEQFF. The chain links TRBV11-3 to TRBJ2-1; 8 bases match TRBD2. CDR3 length: 18 residues. Germline CDR1 SGHNT, CDR2 YENEEA. The junction had 8 bases not matched to a gene; V was cut back by 0 bases and J by 1 base.

In regard to this clone: Other nucleotide sequences from this sample produce the same CDR3. The chain joins TRBV4-3 to TRBJ1-2, with D hard to call. Germline V gene data show CDR1 as LGHNA and CDR2 as YSLEER. V gave up 0 bases and J gave up 3 bases, with 11 bases separating them. The CDR3 consists of 15 residues. The DNA for the CDR3 is TGCGCCAGCAGCCAAGAGGGAGCGAGGGACTATGGCTACACCTTC. Amino acid sequence: CASSQEGARDYGYTF.

The rearrangement links TRBV9 to TRBJ2-7; maybe TRBD1 (5 bases). This CDR3 spans 15 amino acids. Trimming shortened V by 3 bases and J by 6 bases, and 19 bases separated the two germline ends. CDR1 and CDR2 from the germline V gene are SGDLS and YYNGEE. The CDR3 protein is CASSADLSTVREQYF. CDR3 nucleotides: TGTGCCAGCAGCGCCGACCTATCGACAGTGCGCGAGCAGTACTTC.

The chain is built from TRBV6-6 and TRBJ2-1; TRBD2 might be the D (5 bases). The V and J ends lost 0 bases and 5 bases respectively, with 8 bases between them. This CDR3 region has 14 residues. Germline loops: CDR1 MNHNY, CDR2 SVGAGI (reference sequence). The DNA of the CDR3 is TGTGCCAGCAGTTACTCCCTAGCAAACAATGAGCAGTTCTTC. Translated, it gives CASSYSLANNEQFF.

J is TRBJ1-2 and V is TRBV5-4; TRBD1 is a possible D gene (6 bases). The CDR3 loop spans 14 amino acids. V was trimmed by 4 bases and J by 2 bases, leaving 12 bases between them. Germline values: CDR1 SGHNT, CDR2 YYREEE (reference sequence). This CDR3 reads CASSPGTLNYGYTF. CDR3 bases: TGTGCCAGCAGCCCGGGGACACTGAACTATGGCTACACCTTC.

Concerning this clone itself: The sample carries other DNA sequences with the same CDR3. The chain recombines TRBV4-3 with TRBJ2-7; TRBD1 is a possible D gene (5 bases). Germline V CDR1 and CDR2: LGHNA, YSLEER. Trimming pared 0 bases from V and 4 bases from J, leaving 7 bases between. The CDR3 is made up of 13 amino acids. The CDR3 sequence: CASSQDRVYEQYF. CDR3 DNA: TGCGCCAGCAGCCAAGACAGGGTTTACGAGCAGTACTTC.

The V call is TRBV4-1, the J call TRBJ2-5, with TRBD2 matching 12 bases. J gave up 5 bases and V 8 bases, and 6 bases lay outside the gene matches. The germline V gene encodes CDR1 MGHRA and CDR2 YSYEKL. This CDR3 contains 14 residues. CDR3 in amino acids: CASRLAGGDETQYF. CDR3 DNA sequence: TGCGCCAGCCGGCTAGCGGGAGGGGACGAGACCCAGTACTTC.

V gene TRBV6-6 combines with J gene TRBJ2-1; 7 nucleotides agree with TRBD1. Germline lookup yields CDR1 MNHNY and CDR2 SVGAGI (reference sequence). The CDR3 has 16 residues. Trimming removed 0 bases from V and 5 bases from J; junction bases left unmatched: 7. The DNA for the CDR3 is TGTGCCAGCAGTTACTCACAGGGGAAACGGGACAATGAGCAGTTCTTC. This codes for CASSYSQGKRDNEQFF.

CDR3 amino acids: CASSRVSTGYEQYF. The CDR3 coding sequence is TGTGCCAGCAGCAGAGTATCTACAGGTTACGAGCAGTACTTC. The chain is built from TRBV7-9 and TRBJ2-7; tentatively, D is TRBD1 (5 bases). Trimming left V 5 bases short and J 4 bases short, with 15 bases between. Germline assignment: CDR1 SEHNR and CDR2 FQNEAQ (reference sequence). There are 14 residues in the CDR3.

V usage is TRBV7-6 and J usage is TRBJ2-2, with D uncertain. The V gene lost 5 bases and the J gene lost 7 bases, with 5 bases spanning the gap. CDR3 length: 11 amino acids. Germline assignment: CDR1 SGHVS and CDR2 FNYEAQ. CDR3 loop: CASSIVGELFF. The CDR3 bases are TGTGCCAGCAGCATTGTCGGGGAGCTGTTTTTT.

The rearrangement joins TRBV27 to TRBJ1-1; the D gene is possibly TRBD1 (5 bases). Germline CDR1 MNHEY, CDR2 SMNVEV (reference sequence). The CDR3 sequence is 14 residues long. V shed 5 bases and J shed 5 bases, with 15 bases lying between them. This chain's CDR3 is CASSVTGGKTEAFF. The CDR3 DNA sequence: TGTGCCAGCAGTGTAACCGGGGGGAAAACTGAAGCTTTCTTT.

Regarding this clone: This sample also contains other DNA sequences that code for the same CDR3. This chain links TRBV30 with TRBJ2-1; D is perhaps TRBD1 (6 bases). Between the trimmed V and J ends, which lost 0 bases and 8 bases, there was a span of 8 bases. Germline CDR1 is GTSNPN and CDR2 is SVGIG (reference sequence). The CDR3 runs to 12 residues. CDR3 nucleotides: TGTGCCTGGAGTGTAAACAGGGATGAGCAGTTCTTC. Translating gives CAWSVNRDEQFF.

The V gene is TRBV4-3, the J gene TRBJ2-7; possible D gene TRBD2, 5 bases. V shed 0 bases and J shed 4 bases, with 13 bases lying between them. Germline CDR1 and CDR2: LGHNA and YSLEER. The CDR3 runs to 15 residues. The chain's CDR3 is CASSQEVLAEYEQYF. CDR3 nucleotide sequence: TGCGCCAGCAGCCAAGAGGTTCTAGCAGAATACGAGCAGTACTTC.

V usage is TRBV5-6 and J usage is TRBJ2-5; a possible D gene is TRBD2 (6 bases). The CDR3 spans 14 residues. Germline assignment: CDR1 SGHDT and CDR2 YYEEEE. Trimming took 4 bases from V and 3 from J, leaving 13 bases between them. CDR3 residues: CASSPLGGEETQYF. DNA of the CDR3: TGTGCCAGCAGCCCCCTAGGAGGGGAAGAGACCCAGTACTTC.

About this clone itself: This specimen includes other DNA sequences encoding the same CDR3. V gene TRBV27 combines with J gene TRBJ2-3; 8 bases map to TRBD1. CDR3 length: 15 amino acids. Germline V gives CDR1 MNHEY, CDR2 SMNVEV (reference sequence). V lost 6 bases, J lost 1 base, and 6 bases stayed unmatched. DNA for the CDR3: TGTGCCAGCAGCGAAGGGACAGGTGGCACAGATACGCAGTATTTT. Translation: CASSEGTGGTDTQYF.

This clone was seen just once. The genes are TRBV29-1 and TRBJ1-3; tentative D call: TRBD1 (6 bases). V was pared by 6 bases and J by 2 bases, with 14 bases between. The germline CDR1 and CDR2 sequences are SQVTM and ANQGSEA. The CDR3 contains 14 residues. Written as DNA, the CDR3 is TGCAGCGTCGCAGGGGTTGCAGCTGGAAACACCATATATTTT. Amino acid sequence: CSVAGVAAGNTIYF.